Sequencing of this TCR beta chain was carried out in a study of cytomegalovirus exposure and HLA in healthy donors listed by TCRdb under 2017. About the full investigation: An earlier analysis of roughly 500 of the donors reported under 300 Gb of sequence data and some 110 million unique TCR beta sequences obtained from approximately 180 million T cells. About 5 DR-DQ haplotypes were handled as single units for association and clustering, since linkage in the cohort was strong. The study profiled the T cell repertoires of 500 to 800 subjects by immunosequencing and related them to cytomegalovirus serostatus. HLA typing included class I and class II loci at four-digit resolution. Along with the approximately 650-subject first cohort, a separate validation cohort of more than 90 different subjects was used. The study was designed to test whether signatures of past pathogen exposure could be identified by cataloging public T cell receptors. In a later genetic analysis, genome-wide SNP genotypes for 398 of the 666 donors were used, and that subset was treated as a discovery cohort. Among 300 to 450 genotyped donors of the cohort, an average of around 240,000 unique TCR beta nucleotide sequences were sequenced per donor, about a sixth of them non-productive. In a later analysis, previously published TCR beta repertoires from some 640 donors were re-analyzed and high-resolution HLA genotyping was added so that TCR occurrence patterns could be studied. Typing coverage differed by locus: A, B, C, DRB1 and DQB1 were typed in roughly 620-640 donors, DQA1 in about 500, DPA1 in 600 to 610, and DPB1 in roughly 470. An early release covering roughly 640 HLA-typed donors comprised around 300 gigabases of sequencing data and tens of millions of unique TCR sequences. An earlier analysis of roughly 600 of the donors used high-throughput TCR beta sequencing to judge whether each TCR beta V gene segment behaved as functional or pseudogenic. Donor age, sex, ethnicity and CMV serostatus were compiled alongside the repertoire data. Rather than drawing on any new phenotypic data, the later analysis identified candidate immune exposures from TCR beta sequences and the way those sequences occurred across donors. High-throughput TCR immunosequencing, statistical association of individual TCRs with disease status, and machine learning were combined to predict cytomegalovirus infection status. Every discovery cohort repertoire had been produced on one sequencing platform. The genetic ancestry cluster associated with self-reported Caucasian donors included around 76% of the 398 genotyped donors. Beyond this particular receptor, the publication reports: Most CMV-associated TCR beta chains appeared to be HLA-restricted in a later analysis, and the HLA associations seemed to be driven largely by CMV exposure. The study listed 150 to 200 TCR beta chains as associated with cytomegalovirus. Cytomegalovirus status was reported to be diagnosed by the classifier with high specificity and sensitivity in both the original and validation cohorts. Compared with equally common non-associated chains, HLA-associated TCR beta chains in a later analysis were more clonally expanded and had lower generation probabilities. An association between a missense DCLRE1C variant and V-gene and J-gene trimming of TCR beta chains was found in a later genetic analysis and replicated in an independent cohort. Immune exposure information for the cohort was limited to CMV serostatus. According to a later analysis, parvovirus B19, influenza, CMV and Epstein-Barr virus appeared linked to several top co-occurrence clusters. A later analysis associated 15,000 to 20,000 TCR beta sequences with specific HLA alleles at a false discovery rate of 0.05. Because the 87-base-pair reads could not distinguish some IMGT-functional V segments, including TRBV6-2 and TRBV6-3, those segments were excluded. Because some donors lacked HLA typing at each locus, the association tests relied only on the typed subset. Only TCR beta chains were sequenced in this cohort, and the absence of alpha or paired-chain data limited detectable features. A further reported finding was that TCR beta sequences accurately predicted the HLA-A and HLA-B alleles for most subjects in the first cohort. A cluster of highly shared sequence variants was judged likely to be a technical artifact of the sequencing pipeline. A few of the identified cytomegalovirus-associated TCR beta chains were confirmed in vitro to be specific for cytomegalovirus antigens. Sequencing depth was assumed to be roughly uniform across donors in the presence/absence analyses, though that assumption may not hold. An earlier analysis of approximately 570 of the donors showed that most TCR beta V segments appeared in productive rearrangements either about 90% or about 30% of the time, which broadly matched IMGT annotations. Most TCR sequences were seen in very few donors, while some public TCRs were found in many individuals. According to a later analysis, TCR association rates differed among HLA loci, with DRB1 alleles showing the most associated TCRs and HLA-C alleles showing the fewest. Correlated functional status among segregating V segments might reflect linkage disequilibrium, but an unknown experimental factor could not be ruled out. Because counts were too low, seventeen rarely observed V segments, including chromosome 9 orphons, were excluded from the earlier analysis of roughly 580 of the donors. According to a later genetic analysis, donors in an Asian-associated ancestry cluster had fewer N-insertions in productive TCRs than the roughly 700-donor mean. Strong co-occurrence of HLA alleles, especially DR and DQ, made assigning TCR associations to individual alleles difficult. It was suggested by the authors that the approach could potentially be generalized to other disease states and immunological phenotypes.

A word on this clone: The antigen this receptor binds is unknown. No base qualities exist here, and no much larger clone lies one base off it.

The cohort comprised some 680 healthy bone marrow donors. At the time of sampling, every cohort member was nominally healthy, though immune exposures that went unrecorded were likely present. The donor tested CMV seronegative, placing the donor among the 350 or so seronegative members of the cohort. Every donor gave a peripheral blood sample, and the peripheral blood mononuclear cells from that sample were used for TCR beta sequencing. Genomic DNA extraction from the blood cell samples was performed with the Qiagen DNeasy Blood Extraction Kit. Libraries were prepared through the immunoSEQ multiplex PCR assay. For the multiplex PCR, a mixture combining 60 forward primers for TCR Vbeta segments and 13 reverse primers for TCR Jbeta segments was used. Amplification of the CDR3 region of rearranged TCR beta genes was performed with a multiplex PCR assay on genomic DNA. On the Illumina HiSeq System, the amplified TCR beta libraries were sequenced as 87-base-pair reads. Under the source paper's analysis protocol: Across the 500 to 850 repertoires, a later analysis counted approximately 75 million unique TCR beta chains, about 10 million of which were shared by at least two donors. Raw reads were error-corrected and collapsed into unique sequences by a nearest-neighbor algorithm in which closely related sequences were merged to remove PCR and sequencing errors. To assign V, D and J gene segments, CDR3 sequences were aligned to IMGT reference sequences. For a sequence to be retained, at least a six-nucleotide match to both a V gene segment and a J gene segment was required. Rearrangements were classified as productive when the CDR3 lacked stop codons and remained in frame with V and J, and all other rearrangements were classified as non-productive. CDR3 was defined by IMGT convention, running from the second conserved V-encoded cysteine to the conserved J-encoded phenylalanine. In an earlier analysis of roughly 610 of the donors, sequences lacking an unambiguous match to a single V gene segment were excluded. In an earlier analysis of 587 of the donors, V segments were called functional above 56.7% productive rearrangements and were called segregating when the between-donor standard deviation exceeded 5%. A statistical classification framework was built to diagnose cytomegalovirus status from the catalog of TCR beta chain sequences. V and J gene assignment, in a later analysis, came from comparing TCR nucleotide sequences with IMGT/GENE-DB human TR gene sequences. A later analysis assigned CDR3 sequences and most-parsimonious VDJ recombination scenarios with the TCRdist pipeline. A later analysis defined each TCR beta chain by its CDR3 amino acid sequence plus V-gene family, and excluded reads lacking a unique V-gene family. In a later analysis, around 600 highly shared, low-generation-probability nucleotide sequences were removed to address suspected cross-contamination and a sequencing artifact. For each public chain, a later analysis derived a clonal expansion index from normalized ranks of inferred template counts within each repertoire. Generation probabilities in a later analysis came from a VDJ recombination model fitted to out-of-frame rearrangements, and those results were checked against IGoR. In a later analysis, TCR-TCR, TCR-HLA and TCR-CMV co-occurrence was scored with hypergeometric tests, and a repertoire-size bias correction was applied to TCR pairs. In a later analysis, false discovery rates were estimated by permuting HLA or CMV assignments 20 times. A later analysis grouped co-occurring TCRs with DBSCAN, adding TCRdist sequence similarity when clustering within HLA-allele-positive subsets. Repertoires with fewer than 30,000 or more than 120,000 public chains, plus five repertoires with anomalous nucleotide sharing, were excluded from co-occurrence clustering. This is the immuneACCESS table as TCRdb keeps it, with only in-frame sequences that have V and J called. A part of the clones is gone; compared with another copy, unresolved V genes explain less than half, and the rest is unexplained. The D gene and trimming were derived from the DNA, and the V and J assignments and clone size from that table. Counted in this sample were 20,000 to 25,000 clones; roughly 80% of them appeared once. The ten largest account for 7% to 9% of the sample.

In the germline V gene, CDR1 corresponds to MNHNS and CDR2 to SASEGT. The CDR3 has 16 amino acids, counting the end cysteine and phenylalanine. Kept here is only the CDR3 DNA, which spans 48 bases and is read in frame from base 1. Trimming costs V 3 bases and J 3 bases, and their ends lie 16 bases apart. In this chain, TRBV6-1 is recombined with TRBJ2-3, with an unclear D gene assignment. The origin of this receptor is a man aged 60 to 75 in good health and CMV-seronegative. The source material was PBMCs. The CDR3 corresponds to CASSDGTVGDTDTQYF. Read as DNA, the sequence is TGTGCCAGCAGTGACGGAACGGTGGGCGATACAGATACGCAGTATTTT.